This is a list of T cell receptor beta chains from one sample in a study of control samples from healthy donors and cancer patients. Only in-frame clones appear in the TCRdb table, and some are missing; sequencing was by immunoSEQ multiplex PCR. Here the sample spans roughly 180,000 clones, 93% being singletons. Sequenced input: blood. The receptors shown here come from a woman aged 55-75 years in good health. Each CDR3 is given with its conserved first and last residue. Each record gives: V gene, clone size, J gene, D gene, CDR3 protein, CDR3 DNA. The D gene is left open where the match is weak. Size tells how often a clone was seen (once, few, many) or the class of an expanded clone, and some rows leave it out.

v_call: TRBV18; clone_size: once; j_call: TRBJ1-1; d_call: .; cdr3_aa: CASSLTERDTEAFF; cdr3_nt: TGTGCCAGCTCACTGACTGAGAGGGACACTGAAGCTTTCTTT
v_call: TRBV4-2; clone_size: .; j_call: TRBJ2-1; d_call: TRBD2; cdr3_aa: CASSQENPGTSGGAHEQFF; cdr3_nt: TGTGCCAGCAGCCAGGAAAACCCCGGGACTAGCGGGGGGGCTCATGAGCAGTTCTTC
v_call: TRBV5-6; clone_size: .; j_call: TRBJ2-6; d_call: .; cdr3_aa: CASSFYGPSGANVLTF; cdr3_nt: TGTGCCAGCAGCTTTTACGGACCCTCTGGGGCCAACGTCCTGACTTTC
v_call: TRBV5-1; clone_size: .; j_call: TRBJ1-1; d_call: .; cdr3_aa: CASSLEGWGDTEAFF; cdr3_nt: TGCGCCAGCAGCTTGGAAGGGTGGGGGGACACTGAAGCTTTCTTT
v_call: TRBV5-1; clone_size: .; j_call: TRBJ2-3; d_call: .; cdr3_aa: CASKDSRGATDTQYF; cdr3_nt: TGCGCCAGCAAGGACTCCCGGGGGGCCACAGATACGCAGTATTTT
v_call: TRBV2; clone_size: once; j_call: TRBJ2-1; d_call: .; cdr3_aa: CASILRIYNEQFF; cdr3_nt: TGTGCCAGCATCCTCAGAATCTACAATGAGCAGTTCTTC
v_call: TRBV20-1; clone_size: .; j_call: TRBJ1-3; d_call: .; cdr3_aa: CSARDRYTIYF; cdr3_nt: TGCAGTGCTAGAGATAGATACACCATATATTTT
v_call: TRBV20-1; clone_size: few; j_call: TRBJ2-5; d_call: .; cdr3_aa: CSAEKETQYF; cdr3_nt: TGCAGTGCCGAGAAGGAGACCCAGTACTTC
v_call: TRBV20-1; clone_size: .; j_call: TRBJ1-2; d_call: .; cdr3_aa: CSAPTDYGYTF; cdr3_nt: TGCAGTGCTCCCACCGACTATGGCTACACCTTC
v_call: TRBV7-9; clone_size: .; j_call: TRBJ2-1; d_call: .; cdr3_aa: CASSFDLGEQFF; cdr3_nt: TGTGCCAGCAGCTTCGATCTGGGTGAGCAGTTCTTC
v_call: TRBV3-1/TRBV3-2; clone_size: .; j_call: TRBJ2-3; d_call: TRBD2; cdr3_aa: CASSLRLAGSTDTQYF; cdr3_nt: TGTGCCAGCAGCCTTCGACTAGCGGGGAGCACAGATACGCAGTATTTT
v_call: TRBV4-2; clone_size: .; j_call: TRBJ1-2; d_call: .; cdr3_aa: CASSQASRGGSGSGYTF; cdr3_nt: TGTGCCAGCAGCCAAGCGTCCCGAGGTGGGTCCGGTTCAGGCTACACCTTC
v_call: TRBV12-3/TRBV12-4; clone_size: .; j_call: TRBJ1-1; d_call: .; cdr3_aa: CASSLRAVSEAFF; cdr3_nt: TGTGCCAGCAGTTTGAGGGCTGTATCAGAAGCTTTCTTT
v_call: TRBV6-6; clone_size: once; j_call: TRBJ1-5; d_call: .; cdr3_aa: CASSPVRGEQPQHF; cdr3_nt: TGTGCCAGCAGCCCCGTGCGAGGGGAGCAGCCCCAGCATTTT
v_call: TRBV3-1/TRBV3-2; clone_size: once; j_call: TRBJ2-7; d_call: .; cdr3_aa: CASSQGGWTYEQYF; cdr3_nt: TGTGCCAGCAGCCAAGGAGGGTGGACCTACGAGCAGTACTTC